This is a list of T cell receptor beta chains from one sample in a study of T-cell reconstitution after alpha-beta-depleted transplantation in children. Each CDR3 protein gets one entry after TCRdb re-called the PCR reads with MiXCR. The top ten clones hold approximately 35% of a sample with about 20,000 distinct CDR3 sequences, 13% of them seen once. Sequencing was performed on PBMCs, mostly from graft donor cells, taken 60 days after TCRalphabeta/CD19-depleted stem cell transplant. The receptors shown here come from a female patient aged 2 to 10 who had a stem cell transplant for congenital amegakaryocytic thrombocytopenia, so the T cells may come from the graft donor. CDR3s include the opening cysteine and the closing phenylalanine or tryptophan. D genes are given only for firm matches. A row's size may be missing; if present it is once, few, many or a size class.

TRBJ2-1 | many | TRBV5-1 | - | TGCGCCAGTGGGCGCGGTTACAATGAGCAGTTCTTC | CASGRGYNEQFF
TRBJ2-5 | many | TRBV5-1 | - | TGCGCCAGCAGATACGAAGAGACCCAGTACTTC | CASRYEETQYF
TRBJ2-1 | many | TRBV11-1 | TRBD1 | TGTGCCAGCAGCTTAGAAACAGGGGTTCGAGAGCAGTTCTTC | CASSLETGVREQFF
TRBJ2-5 | many | TRBV20-1 | - | TGCAGTGCTAGAGATCCCTGGTTGCAAGAGACCCAGTACTTC | CSARDPWLQETQYF
TRBJ1-3 | - | TRBV9 | - | TGTGCCAGCAGCTCCCTAGGGGGGATCAACACCATATATTTT | CASSSLGGINTIYF
TRBJ2-2 | many | TRBV7-2 | TRBD1 | TGTGCCAGCAGCTTAGGACAGGGGATGTTGGCCGGGGAGCTGTTTTTT | CASSLGQGMLAGELFF
TRBJ2-1 | many | TRBV24-1 | - | TGTGCCACCCGGGGGCTGGGCGAGCAGTTCTTC | CATRGLGEQFF
TRBJ1-5 | many | TRBV20-1 | - | TGCAGTGCTAGAGATGGAGGGAGATTAGGGGAGCCCCAGCATTTT | CSARDGGRLGEPQHF
TRBJ2-1 | many | TRBV3-1 | TRBD2 | TGTGCCAGCGAACCTAGCGGGAGTGCCTACAATGAGCAGTTCTTC | CASEPSGSAYNEQFF
TRBJ2-2 | many | TRBV9 | - | TGTGCCAGCAGCGTAGTTTCCGGGAACACCGGGGAGCTGTTTTTT | CASSVVSGNTGELFF
TRBJ1-2 | many | TRBV5-1 | TRBD1 | TGCGCCAGCAGCGCTATGACAGGGGACGGACCGTACGGCTACACCTTC | CASSAMTGDGPYGYTF
TRBJ1-5 | many | TRBV5-6 | TRBD1 | TGTGCCAGCAGCTTGTGGGACAGGGTGGTTCAGCCCCAGCATTTT | CASSLWDRVVQPQHF
TRBJ2-2 | many | TRBV5-1 | - | TGCGCCAGCAGCCACGACACCTCCGGGGAGCTGTTTTTT | CASSHDTSGELFF
TRBJ2-1 | - | TRBV19 | - | TGTGCCAGTAGTGACGCAGGTAAACACAATGAGCAGTTCTTC | CASSDAGKHNEQFF
TRBJ2-7 | few | TRBV18 | TRBD2 | TGTGCCAGCTGGGGGGGGTCCGACTACGAGCAGTACTTC | CASWGGSDYEQYF
TRBJ2-3 | many | TRBV5-1 | - | TGCGCCAGCAGCTTCCTAGCGTTCACAGATACGCAGTATTTT | CASSFLAFTDTQYF
TRBJ2-3 | - | TRBV20-1 | - | TGCAGTGCTAGAATTACTAGCACAGATACGCAGTATTTT | CSARITSTDTQYF
TRBJ2-1 | many | TRBV10-3 | - | TGTGCCATCACTGGGACTCAGGGTGGCTACAATGAGCAGTTCTTC | CAITGTQGGYNEQFF
TRBJ2-7 | - | TRBV4-1 | - | TGCGCCAGCAGCCTCCTAGGGTACTTC | CASSLLGYF
TRBJ2-7 | - | TRBV6-1 | - | TGTGCCAGCAGACGGACTACCTCGGGAGTAGTTTCCTACGAGCAGTACTTC | CASRRTTSGVVSYEQYF
TRBJ2-3 | many | TRBV20-1 | - | TGCAGTGCTGACGCTGGAGCGAAATCCACAGATACGCAGTATTTT | CSADAGAKSTDTQYF
TRBJ2-3 | - | TRBV11-2 | - | TGTGCCAGCAGCTTTTTAGTGCAGTCAGGCACAGATACGCAGTATTTT | CASSFLVQSGTDTQYF
TRBJ2-3 | many | TRBV7-7 | TRBD1 | TGTGCCAGCAGCTCCGGGACAGGGGGCGATACGCAGTATTTT | CASSSGTGGDTQYF
TRBJ2-1 | many | TRBV29-1 | - | TGCAGCGTTCAAGCGGGACAGTTTGGGCAGTTCTTC | CSVQAGQFGQFF
TRBJ2-7 | medium-sized | TRBV20-1 | TRBD1 | TGCAGTGCTGGAAGGACAGGGGACGACGAGCAGTACTTC | CSAGRTGDDEQYF
TRBJ2-7 | - | TRBV7-2 | - | TGTGCCAGCAGCTTAGGGGGGAGTGAAATTTACGAGCAGTACTTC | CASSLGGSEIYEQYF
TRBJ2-7 | many | TRBV28 | - | TGTGCCACCCTTGACACCTCCTACGAGCAGTACTTC | CATLDTSYEQYF
TRBJ2-1 | many | TRBV24-1 | - | TGTGCCACCAGTGATACCGGGACGGGGTCCTACAATGAGCAGTTCTTC | CATSDTGTGSYNEQFF
TRBJ1-5 | few | TRBV7-9 | - | TGTGCCAGCAGCTCCGTGGGGCAGGGGAGGAATCAGCCCCAGCATTTT | CASSSVGQGRNQPQHF
TRBJ2-1 | - | TRBV4-2 | - | TGTGCCAGCAGCCAAGATCACCATCCCGGAAGCCCCTACAATGAGCAGTTCTTC | CASSQDHHPGSPYNEQFF
TRBJ1-1 | - | TRBV28 | TRBD1 | TGTGCCAGCCCGCCAGGGGGAATCCTCGGGTTGTACACTGAAGCTTTCTTT | CASPPGGILGLYTEAFF
TRBJ2-7 | many | TRBV5-1 | - | TGCGCCAGCAGCTTGGAAGCTAGCTCCTACGAGCAGTACTTC | CASSLEASSYEQYF
TRBJ2-7 | many | TRBV20-1 | - | TGCAGTGCCCGAATGGGTACCTACGAGCAGTACTTC | CSARMGTYEQYF
TRBJ2-1 | many | TRBV12-3/TRBV12-4 | - | TGTGCCAGCAGTTCTTACGGGAGAAGGTACAATGAGCAGTTCTTC | CASSSYGRRYNEQFF
TRBJ1-6 | many | TRBV19 | - | TGTGCCAGACCAAACGGACGGTGGGGTTCACCCCTCCACTTT | CARPNGRWGSPLHF
TRBJ1-2 | many | TRBV7-9 | - | TGTGCCAGCAGCTTAGGCCAGGTTTCCTATGGCTACACCTTC | CASSLGQVSYGYTF
TRBJ1-1 | many | TRBV13 | - | TGTGCCAGCAGCTTACAGGGACCCACTGAAGCTTTCTTT | CASSLQGPTEAFF
TRBJ2-1 | many | TRBV28 | TRBD1 | TGTGCCAGCAGTCTCCCCTCCGGGACAGGGCTTGAGCAGTTCTTC | CASSLPSGTGLEQFF
TRBJ1-1 | many | TRBV20-1 | - | TGCAGTTCGGTACAGCGGGCTGAAGCTTTCTTT | CSSVQRAEAFF
TRBJ2-7 | many | TRBV20-1 | - | TGCAGTGCTTCCACAGGATCGATCCCCTACGAGCAGTACTTC | CSASTGSIPYEQYF
TRBJ2-6 | many | TRBV7-2 | - | TGTGCCAGCAGCTTATGGGCGCCAGGGCCAGGGGCCAACGTCCTGACTTTC | CASSLWAPGPGANVLTF
TRBJ2-3 | many | TRBV20-1 | TRBD2 | TGCAGTGCTAGCTCAGCGGGAGGGCCAAGCACAGATACGCAGTATTTT | CSASSAGGPSTDTQYF
TRBJ1-2 | many | TRBV6-5 | TRBD1 | TGTGCCAGCAGGATAGGGGGCGCGGCTGGCTACACCTTC | CASRIGGAAGYTF
TRBJ2-3 | - | TRBV4-2 | TRBD2 | TGTGCCAGCAGCCACCCGACCTCTAGCGGGAGGACAGATACGCAGTATTTT | CASSHPTSSGRTDTQYF
TRBJ2-7 | - | TRBV6-2/TRBV6-3 | - | TGTGCCAGCAGTCCAAACATCGGGGAGCAGTACTTC | CASSPNIGEQYF
TRBJ2-3 | - | TRBV6-4 | TRBD2 | TGTGCCAGCAGTGCGGGAGGGCCCACAGATACGCAGTATTTT | CASSAGGPTDTQYF
TRBJ2-5 | many | TRBV20-1 | TRBD2 | TGCAGTGCGCCGGGACTAGCGGGACCGTGGGCGTTGGAGACCCAGTACTTC | CSAPGLAGPWALETQYF
TRBJ1-1 | many | TRBV5-1 | - | TGCGCCAGCAGCTCAGGGAACACTGAAGCTTTCTTT | CASSSGNTEAFF
TRBJ1-1 | many | TRBV2 | - | TGTGCCAGCAGTCACGAGAGTAACCGGATCCCTGAAGCTTTCTTT | CASSHESNRIPEAFF
TRBJ1-1 | many | TRBV29-1 | - | TGCAGCGTTGAAGACCCGGGACGGAGTTACACTGAAGCTTTCTTT | CSVEDPGRSYTEAFF
TRBJ2-3 | many | TRBV29-1 | - | TGCAGCGTGGGTAGCGGCACAGATACGCAGTATTTT | CSVGSGTDTQYF
TRBJ2-7 | medium-sized | TRBV21-1 | - | TGTGCCAGCAGCATAACTAGCAAGAGCTCCTACGAGCAGTACTTC | CASSITSKSSYEQYF
TRBJ2-1 | many | TRBV15 | TRBD1 | TGTGCCACCGGAACAGGGGTGACCTACAATGAGCAGTTCTTC | CATGTGVTYNEQFF
TRBJ2-5 | many | TRBV7-6 | - | TGTGCCAGCAGCTTTAGCAGGGAGACCCAGTACTTC | CASSFSRETQYF
TRBJ2-1 | many | TRBV20-1 | - | TGCAGTGCTGATATTAGCGGCCGTAGTGATGAGCAGTTCTTC | CSADISGRSDEQFF
TRBJ1-2 | large | TRBV29-1 | TRBD1 | TGCAGCGTCGATCAGGACAGGGTAGGCGGCTATGGCTACACCTTC | CSVDQDRVGGYGYTF
TRBJ2-7 | many | TRBV20-1 | - | TGCAGTGCTAGAGATATAGGGCAGGCTCGGAACTACTACGAGCAGTACTTC | CSARDIGQARNYYEQYF
TRBJ2-5 | - | TRBV4-1 | - | TGCGCCAGCAGCCAAGTACAGGGAAAAGAGACCCAGTACTTC | CASSQVQGKETQYF
TRBJ2-5 | many | TRBV28 | - | TGTGCCAGCAGTCGTAAGACTAGGTGGGAGACCCAGTACTTC | CASSRKTRWETQYF